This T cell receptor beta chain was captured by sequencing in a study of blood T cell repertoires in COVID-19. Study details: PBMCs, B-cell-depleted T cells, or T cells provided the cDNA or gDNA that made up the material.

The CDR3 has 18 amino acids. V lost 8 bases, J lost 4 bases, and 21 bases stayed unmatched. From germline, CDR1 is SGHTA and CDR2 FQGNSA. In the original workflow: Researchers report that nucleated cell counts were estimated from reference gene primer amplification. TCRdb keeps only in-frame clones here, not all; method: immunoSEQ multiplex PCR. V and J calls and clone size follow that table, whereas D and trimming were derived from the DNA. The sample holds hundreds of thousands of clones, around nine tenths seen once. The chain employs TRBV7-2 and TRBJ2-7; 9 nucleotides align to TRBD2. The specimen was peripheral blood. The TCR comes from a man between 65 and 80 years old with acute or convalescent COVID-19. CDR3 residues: CASRGWGGAGGGEYEQYF. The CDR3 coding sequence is TGTGCCAGCCGCGGGTGGGGAGGAGCGGGAGGAGGGGAATACGAGCAGTACTTC.